The 23 T cell receptor beta chains listed next were all sequenced from one sample in a study of T-cell memory formation after mild COVID-19. TCRdb processed the 5' RACE reads anew with MiXCR; each CDR3 protein has one entry. The repertoire holds 85,000 to 120,000 distinct CDR3 sequences, with 12% as singletons. The sequenced material came from PBMCs or a T cell subset sorted from them (not recorded which). Receptor source: an adult woman who had mild COVID-19 (a few samples of this study predate the infection). Cell type and time point are not known.

This clonotype was counted at least ten times. This chain joins TRBV5-4 and TRBJ2-3; D is perhaps TRBD2 (5 bases). The germline V and J ends were trimmed by 2 bases and 11 bases, with 12 bases remaining between them. CDR1 is SGHNT and CDR2 is YYREEE in the germline V gene (reference sequence). The CDR3 loop spans 12 amino acids. The CDR3 DNA reads as TGTGCCAGCAGCTTCTCGGGGTTGGGGCAGTATTTT. This gives the protein CASSFSGLGQYF. Drawing the rest from reference TRBV5-4 and TRBJ2-3, the complete variable domain is ETGVTQSPTHLIKTRGQQVTLRCSSQSGHNTVSWYQQALGQGPQFIFQYYREEENGRGNFPPRFSGLQFPNYSSELNVNALELDDSALYLCASSFSGLGQYFGPGTRLTVL.

This clonotype was counted between two and nine times. The J gene is TRBJ2-1, the V gene TRBV6-2 or TRBV6-3, with D possibly matching TRBD1 (5 bases). Germline V gene data show CDR1 as MNHEY and CDR2 as SVGEGT. The CDR3 sequence is 16 residues long. V shed 0 bases and J shed 0 bases, with 9 bases lying between them. The CDR3 DNA is TGTGCCAGCAGTTACTCGACAGCGATCTCCTACAATGAGCAGTTCTTC. It translates to CASSYSTAISYNEQFF.

The chain recombines TRBV2 with TRBJ1-5; TRBD1 aligns across 12 bases. Per germline, CDR1 SNHLY and CDR2 FYNNEI. The V gene end was trimmed by 5 bases and the J gene end by 7 bases; junction bases not matched to a gene: 6. The CDR3 is made up of 15 amino acids. The CDR3 is CASSTGTGGVQPQHF. DNA for the CDR3: TGTGCCAGCAGTACCGGGACAGGGGGCGTGCAGCCCCAGCATTTT.

The chain has TRBV5-1 and TRBJ1-1; D possibly corresponds to TRBD1 (6 bases). The CDR3 has 14 residues. Germline V gene lookup returns CDR1 SGHRS and CDR2 YFSETQ. V lost 0 bases, J lost 3 bases, and 9 bases lay in between. CDR3 residues: CASSLEQGDTEAFF. The DNA of the CDR3 is TGCGCCAGCAGCTTGGAACAGGGAGACACTGAAGCTTTCTTT.

The table lists this clonotype with a few counts. The rearrangement joins TRBV7-9 to TRBJ2-5; D possibly corresponds to TRBD2 (6 bases). Trimming removed 5 bases from V and 1 base from J, with 14 bases in between. This CDR3 spans 15 amino acids. The germline gives CDR1 SEHNR, CDR2 FQNEAQ (reference sequence). The CDR3 DNA reads as TGTGCCAGCAGCCCTGCTGCTAGCGCCCAAGAGACCCAGTACTTC. It translates to CASSPAASAQETQYF.

The sample holds a few counts of this clonotype. The chain is built from TRBV6-5 and TRBJ1-3; TRBD1 is a possible D gene (5 bases). The V end lost 0 bases, the J end lost 3 bases, and 6 bases lay between the germline ends. Germline loops: CDR1 MNHEY, CDR2 SVGAGI. CDR3 length: 14 residues. The CDR3 DNA is TGTGCCAGCAGTTACTCGACAGATGGAAACACCATATATTTT. Translating gives CASSYSTDGNTIYF.

This clonotype appeared a few times. The chain links TRBV2 to TRBJ2-7; the D is unclear. Germline CDR1 SNHLY, CDR2 FYNNEI. The ends were cut back, 0 bases at V and 2 bases at J, with 8 bases in the middle. This CDR3 comprises 14 residues. CDR3 DNA sequence: TGTGCCAGCAGTGAAGCTATAGCAACCTACGAGCAGTACTTC. Translated: CASSEAIATYEQYF.

This chain links TRBV7-9 with TRBJ2-7; D might be TRBD1 (6 bases). Per germline, CDR1 SEHNR and CDR2 FQNEAQ (reference sequence). V lost 3 bases and J 3 bases, leaving 12 bases between the germline ends. CDR3 length: 14 residues. CDR3 loop: CASSFLRTDYEQYF. CDR3 sequence (DNA): TGTGCCAGCAGCTTCTTACGGACAGACTACGAGCAGTACTTC.

The chain uses TRBV5-6 and TRBJ1-1, with a tentative D call TRBD1 (6 bases). The CDR3 runs to 14 residues. Germline V gene sequence: CDR1 SGHDT, CDR2 YYEEEE. V gave up 1 base and J gave up 7 bases, with 14 bases separating them. This chain's CDR3 is CASSLRQGKDEAFF. In DNA, the CDR3 is TGTGCCAGCAGCTTGAGGCAGGGGAAGGATGAAGCTTTCTTT.

This clonotype was seen only a few times. V usage is TRBV4-1 and J usage is TRBJ2-5; 7 positions agree with TRBD2. CDR1 and CDR2 from the germline V gene are MGHRA and YSYEKL. This CDR3 is 17 amino acids long. V dropped 0 bases and J dropped 4; count of bases not matched to a gene: 11. The CDR3 DNA reads as TGCGCCAGCAGCCAAGATCCTGAGGGACTAAAGGGAGAGACCCAGTACTTC. This codes for CASSQDPEGLKGETQYF.

This sequence joins TRBV6-5 and TRBJ2-7; D call uncertain. The CDR3 has 16 amino acids. The germline V gene has CDR1 MNHEY and CDR2 SVGAGI. V was clipped by 0 bases and J by 0 bases, with 12 bases between them. DNA for the CDR3: TGTGCCAGCAGTTACTCGATAGGGATAAACTCCTACGAGCAGTACTTC. Amino acids: CASSYSIGINSYEQYF.

The J gene is TRBJ2-5, the V gene TRBV5-1; the D gene is possibly TRBD1 (5 bases). The CDR3 has 14 amino acids. Germline CDR1 reads SGHRS; CDR2 reads YFSETQ. V lost 2 bases to trimming and J lost 2 bases, with 10 bases between them. CDR3 protein: CASSFRAGQETQYF. CDR3 bases: TGCGCCAGCAGCTTTAGGGCAGGGCAAGAGACCCAGTACTTC.

This clonotype was observed a handful of times. The chain has TRBV4-1 and TRBJ1-1, with D maybe TRBD1 (6 bases). The V end was cut by 3 bases, the J end by 4 bases, with 18 bases between. The V gene's germline CDR1 is MGHRA and CDR2 YSYEKL. CDR3 length: 16 amino acids. CDR3 in amino acids: CASSHKGTGARTEAFF. The DNA of the CDR3 is TGCGCCAGCAGCCACAAGGGTACGGGGGCGCGCACTGAAGCTTTCTTT.

This clonotype showed up many times. The chain has TRBV7-9 and TRBJ2-7, with 8 bases that match TRBD1. This CDR3 has 15 residues. CDR1 and CDR2 from the germline V gene are SEHNR and FQNEAQ (reference sequence). J lost 3 bases, V lost 4 bases, and 8 bases had no gene match. Written as DNA, the CDR3 is TGTGCCAGCAGCTCACCGGGACAGGCTTTCTACGAGCAGTACTTC. It encodes CASSSPGQAFYEQYF. Complete variable domain (other parts from reference TRBV7-9 and TRBJ2-7): DTGVSQNPRHKITKRGQNVTFRCDPISEHNRLYWYRQTLGQGPEFLTYFQNEAQLEKSRLLSDRFSAERPKGSFSTLEIQRTEQGDSAMYLCASSSPGQAFYEQYFGPGTRLTVT.

The genes are TRBV25-1 and TRBJ1-4; no clear D gene. This CDR3 contains 14 residues. Germline CDR1 and CDR2: MGHDK and SYGVNS. V was pared by 0 bases and J by 7 bases, with 9 bases between. The CDR3 DNA follows: TGTGCCAGCAGTGAATATGGTAACAGTGAAAAACTGTTTTTT. This encodes CASSEYGNSEKLFF.

This chain joins TRBV30 and TRBJ2-2; 8 bases line up with TRBD1. The V segment lost 2 bases and the J segment 7 bases; nucleotides outside the gene matches: 6. This CDR3 comprises 14 residues. Per germline, CDR1 GTSNPN and CDR2 SVGIG (reference sequence). Here the CDR3 DNA reads TGTGCCTGGAGTAAAGGACAGGGTAACGGGGAGCTGTTTTTT. Its translation is CAWSKGQGNGELFF. The variable domain in full, completed from reference TRBV30 and TRBJ2-2, reads SQTIHQWPATLVQPVGSPLSLECTVEGTSNPNLYWYRQAAGRGLQLLFYSVGIGQISSEVPQNLSASRPQDRQFILSSKKLLLSDSGFYLCAWSKGQGNGELFFGEGSRLTVL.

The chain combines TRBV14 with TRBJ1-3; tentatively, D is TRBD1 (5 bases). The germline V gene has CDR1 SGHDN and CDR2 FVKESK. The CDR3 covers 16 residues. Trimming pared 4 bases from V and 0 bases from J, leaving 13 bases between. CDR3 amino acids: CASSPSRVGSGNTIYF. The CDR3, as DNA: TGTGCCAGCAGCCCTTCCAGGGTAGGCTCTGGAAACACCATATATTTT.

The table lists this clonotype with a few counts. This chain uses TRBV9 with TRBJ2-5; 16 nucleotides agree with TRBD2. Per germline, CDR1 SGDLS and CDR2 YYNGEE. Trimming at V came to 4 bases and at J to 5 bases, leaving 11 bases not matched to a gene. The CDR3 contains 18 residues. CDR3 region: CASSPQHMGLAGGETQYF. The DNA of the CDR3 is TGTGCCAGCAGCCCACAACACATGGGACTAGCGGGAGGGGAGACCCAGTACTTC.

This clonotype was detected only a few times. The rearrangement uses TRBV9 and TRBJ2-5; D is unclear. The CDR3 spans 14 residues. V gave up 4 bases and J gave up 5 bases, with 15 bases separating them. Germline V lookup: CDR1 SGDLS, CDR2 YYNGEE. The CDR3 nucleotides are TGTGCCAGCAGCCCCCCGGTTGGTGGGGAGACCCAGTACTTC. This encodes CASSPPVGGETQYF.

The chain recombines TRBV27 with TRBJ2-1; no clear D. The ends were cut back, 0 bases at V and 6 bases at J, with 3 bases in the middle. The CDR3 runs to 12 residues. Germline-derived CDR1 and CDR2 are MNHEY and SMNVEV (reference sequence). The DNA for the CDR3 is TGTGCCAGCAGTTTATCCATCAATGAGCAGTTCTTC. Its translation: CASSLSINEQFF.

There are many counts of this clonotype. The V call is TRBV29-1, the J call TRBJ2-7; 10 bases match TRBD2. The V gene's germline CDR1 is SQVTM and CDR2 ANQGSEA. The V and J ends lost 5 bases and 5 bases, in that order; junction bases with no gene match: 12. CDR3 length: 15 amino acids. CDR3 bases: TGCAGCGTTTCTCCGGGACTAGCGATTTACCACGAGCAGTACTTC. This translates into CSVSPGLAIYHEQYF.

The rearrangement uses TRBV13 and TRBJ2-7, with D possibly matching TRBD2 (7 bases). Trimming left V 5 bases short and J 6 bases short, with 17 bases between. The CDR3 is 14 residues long. Germline V gives CDR1 PRHDT, CDR2 FYEKMQ (reference sequence). CDR3 region: CASSLGNREGEQYF. The CDR3 DNA follows: TGTGCCAGCAGCCTCGGGAACAGGGAGGGCGAGCAGTACTTC.

Only a few counts were recorded for this clonotype. The chain recombines TRBV13 with TRBJ1-1, with a weak D call TRBD1 (5 bases). Germline loops: CDR1 PRHDT, CDR2 FYEKMQ (reference sequence). V was shortened by 7 bases and J by 4 bases, with 13 bases between the two germline ends. The CDR3 consists of 13 residues. CDR3 amino acids: CASKIDSFTEAFF. The CDR3 DNA follows: TGTGCCAGCAAAATCGACAGTTTCACTGAAGCTTTCTTT. The whole variable domain, remainder taken from reference TRBV13 and TRBJ1-1, is AAGVIQSPRHLIKEKRETATLKCYPIPRHDTVYWYQQGPGQDPQFLISFYEKMQSDKGSIPDRFSAQQFSDYHSELNMSSLELGDSALYFCASKIDSFTEAFFGQGTRLTVV.